Listed here are 14 T cell receptor beta chains from one sample, sequenced in a study of blood T cell repertoires in COVID-19. Measured with immunoSEQ multiplex PCR; TCRdb has only the in-frame clones, and not every one. The table records about 260,000 clones, around nine tenths of them present only once. Sequenced material: peripheral blood. Receptor source: a woman aged 55-70 years with COVID-19, enrolled during active disease.

The chain joins TRBV9 to TRBJ1-2, with 7 bases matching TRBD1. Trimming cost V 4 bases and J 4 bases; bases outside gene matches: 10. From germline, CDR1 is SGDLS and CDR2 YYNGEE. The CDR3 has 15 amino acids. CDR3 bases: TGTGCCAGCAGCCCAGGGGCAGGGGGAATCTATGGCTACACCTTC. Translation: CASSPGAGGIYGYTF.

This clone has just one count. The chain links TRBV29-1 to TRBJ1-1; D is perhaps TRBD1 (5 bases). Germline V gives CDR1 SQVTM, CDR2 ANQGSEA. This CDR3 is 13 amino acids long. V shed 5 bases and J shed 3 bases, with 13 bases lying between them. CDR3: CSVPHGGDTEAFF. CDR3 in DNA: TGCAGCGTTCCTCACGGGGGGGACACTGAAGCTTTCTTT.

V gene TRBV18 combines with J gene TRBJ1-3; D is possibly TRBD1 (6 bases). Germline CDR1 and CDR2: KGHSH and LQKENI. The CDR3 is made up of 18 amino acids. Deletions cut 3 bases from V and 0 bases from J, with 18 bases between. CDR3 nucleotide sequence: TGTGCCAGCTCACCCGAATCTTGGACAGCTCCCTCTGGAAACACCATATATTTT. Protein sequence: CASSPESWTAPSGNTIYF.

The V gene is TRBV12-3 or TRBV12-4, the J gene TRBJ1-5, with 7 positions matching TRBD1. With 6 bases clipped from V and 7 bases from J, the junction kept 3 bases outside the gene matches. CDR3 length: 12 amino acids. As DNA, the CDR3 is TGTGCCAGCAGGACAGGGTACCAGCCCCAGCATTTT. Amino acids: CASRTGYQPQHF.

The chain is built from TRBV7-6 and TRBJ1-1; D possibly corresponds to TRBD1 (6 bases). The CDR3 consists of 14 residues. Germline loops: CDR1 SGHVS, CDR2 FNYEAQ. V was trimmed by 2 bases and J by 1 base, leaving 8 bases between them. CDR3 coding DNA: TGTGCCAGCAGCTTAACAGGGTGGAACACTGAAGCTTTCTTT. This translates into CASSLTGWNTEAFF.

This clone has ten or more counts. J is TRBJ2-1 and V is TRBV12-3 or TRBV12-4, with D perhaps matching TRBD1 (5 bases). Trimming cost V 8 bases and J 2 bases, with 10 bases left between them. This CDR3 comprises 13 residues. CDR3: CASGAEAYNEQFF. Here the CDR3 DNA reads TGTGCCAGCGGGGCCGAAGCCTACAATGAGCAGTTCTTC.

The gene calls are TRBV7-6 and TRBJ2-5; 12 positions match TRBD2. The germline gives CDR1 SGHVS, CDR2 FNYEAQ. This CDR3 has 17 residues. V was pared by 2 bases and J by 5 bases, with 9 bases of the junction left unmatched. In nucleotides, the CDR3 is TGTGCCAGCAGCTTAACGACTAGCGGGAGAAGGGGGGAGACCCAGTACTTC. Translated, it gives CASSLTTSGRRGETQYF.

DNA for the CDR3: TGTGCCAGCAGCCAAGACAGGGGGCAAGGCTACACCTTC. Protein: CASSQDRGQGYTF. The chain links TRBV3-1 (or the pseudogene TRBV3-2) to TRBJ1-2, with TRBD1 identical over 8 bases. Germline V lookup: CDR1 LGHDT, CDR2 YNNKEL (reference sequence). The CDR3 is 13 amino acids. With 0 bases clipped from V and 8 bases from J, the junction kept 2 bases outside the gene matches.

The sample holds a few counts of this clone. The chain has TRBV18 and TRBJ1-1; no clear D. The CDR3 covers 13 residues. Trimming left V 4 bases short and J 1 base short, with 7 bases between. CDR1 KGHSH and CDR2 LQKENI come from the germline V gene. In nucleotides, the CDR3 is TGTGCCAGCTCACGAGGGCGGAACACTGAAGCTTTCTTT. It codes for CASSRGRNTEAFF.

Turning to this clone: One end of the junction fails to match germline, which may point to a read error. The V call is TRBV28, the J call TRBJ1-5, with TRBD1 matching 8 bases. The germline gives CDR1 MDHEN, CDR2 SYDVKM. The CDR3 contains 14 residues. The CDR3 sequence is CASSLYRGNRPQHF. CDR3 in DNA: TGTGCCAGCAGTTTATACAGGGGGAATCGGCCCCAGCATTTT.

V is TRBV9 and J is TRBJ2-7; 9 nucleotides line up with TRBD1. This CDR3 has 14 residues. Germline CDR1 and CDR2: SGDLS and YYNGEE. Unmatched junction bases numbered 5, after V lost 3 bases and J lost 4 bases. For the CDR3, the DNA is TGTGCCAGCAGCGCTACAGGGGGCGCTTACGAGCAGTACTTC. It specifies CASSATGGAYEQYF.

This sequence joins TRBV19 and TRBJ2-6; D gene ambiguous. CDR1 is LNHDA, CDR2 SQIVND, per germline (reference sequence). CDR3 length: 12 amino acids. Trimming left V 10 bases short and J 0 bases short, with 4 bases between. The CDR3 DNA follows: TGTGCCACCAACTCTGGGGCCAACGTCCTGACTTTC. It yields the protein CATNSGANVLTF.

The V call is TRBV29-1, the J call TRBJ2-3; D possibly corresponds to TRBD2 (5 bases). CDR1 is SQVTM, CDR2 ANQGSEA, per germline. The length of the CDR3 is 12 residues. The ends were cut back, 6 bases at V and 1 base at J, with 8 bases in the middle. Here the CDR3 reads CSVRGGTDTQYF. CDR3 DNA: TGCAGCGTCCGGGGAGGCACAGATACGCAGTATTTT.

This clone was found once. The rearrangement joins TRBV7-9 to TRBJ1-1; no clear D. The CDR3 spans 14 residues. Trimming shortened V by 4 bases and J by 3 bases, and 12 bases separated the two germline ends. Germline lookup yields CDR1 SEHNR and CDR2 FQNEAQ (reference sequence). The CDR3 region has the DNA TGTGCCAGCAGCTCTCCAGGTGTATACACTGAAGCTTTCTTT. Translated: CASSSPGVYTEAFF.